The 11 T cell receptor beta chains listed next were all sequenced from one sample in a study of T cell responses to AZD1222 COVID-19 vaccine (dated by TCRdb to the early 2020s). Libraries came from the immunoSEQ multiplex PCR assay. TCRdb mirrors the immuneACCESS table, restricted to in-frame sequences. Some clones are absent from its copies; in checked studies, under half trace to an unresolved V gene, and the reason for the others is unknown. The sample yields roughly 150,000 clones; just over 90% were counted once. Around 5.1% of the sample lies in the top ten. Read against the paper, the sample's time point label means: baseline before first vaccination. Here the sequenced sample was peripheral blood, taken on day 0 of AZD1222 vaccination. Receptor source: an adult in good health.

The chain is built from TRBV6-2 or TRBV6-3 and TRBJ1-2; D remains ambiguous. The V end lost 4 bases, the J end lost 1 base, and 7 bases lay between the germline ends. This CDR3 comprises 13 residues. The germline CDR1 and CDR2 sequences are MNHEY and SVGEGT. Here the CDR3 DNA reads TGTGCCAGCAGTTGGACGGATAACTATGGCTACACCTTC. This gives the protein CASSWTDNYGYTF.

This clone was counted between two and nine times. V usage is TRBV5-4 and J usage is TRBJ2-7, with 13 bases lining up with TRBD2. This CDR3 has 15 residues. The V segment lost 3 bases and the J segment 3 bases; nucleotides outside the gene matches: 3. Germline lookup yields CDR1 SGHNT and CDR2 YYREEE (reference sequence). The CDR3 nucleotides are TGTGCCAGCAGCTGGGGGACTAGCGGGGACTACGAGCAGTACTTC. Amino acids: CASSWGTSGDYEQYF.

The genes are TRBV5-1 and TRBJ1-1; 7 bases line up with TRBD1. V trimming: 5 bases; J trimming: 5 bases; junction bases outside the gene matches: 12. CDR3 length: 15 residues. Germline CDR1 and CDR2: SGHRS and YFSETQ. The CDR3 region has the DNA TGCGCCAGCAGAAATCGTGAGGGGGCGTCGACTGAAGCTTTCTTT. It is translated as CASRNREGASTEAFF.

The CDR3 DNA follows: TGTGCCAGTAGTATAGTACCAAATGGCTACACCTTC. Its protein product is CASSIVPNGYTF. The rearrangement joins TRBV19 to TRBJ1-2; no clear D. Trimming removed 1 base at V and 6 bases at J, with 6 bases between. Germline-derived CDR1 and CDR2 are LNHDA and SQIVND (reference sequence). The CDR3 loop spans 12 amino acids.

The rearrangement joins TRBV19 to TRBJ2-5; 12 bases line up with TRBD1. The V segment lost 6 bases and the J segment 5 bases; nucleotides outside the gene matches: 7. This CDR3 is 15 amino acids long. Germline lookup yields CDR1 LNHDA and CDR2 SQIVND (reference sequence). CDR3 coding DNA: TGTGCCAGTAGCCCCGGGACAGGGGGCGCGGAGACCCAGTACTTC. It translates to CASSPGTGGAETQYF.

The CDR3: CASSPLSGQSYNEQFF. The CDR3, as DNA: TGTGCCAGCTCACCACTCTCCGGACAGTCCTACAATGAGCAGTTCTTC. The chain has TRBV18 and TRBJ2-1; possible D gene TRBD1, 6 bases. The CDR3 is 16 amino acids. Germline-derived CDR1 and CDR2 are KGHSH and LQKENI. V gave up 1 base and J gave up 1 base, with 11 bases separating them.

This sequence joins TRBV11-3 and TRBJ2-1; 9 nucleotides line up with TRBD2. The germline gives CDR1 SGHNT, CDR2 YENEEA. The CDR3 has 14 residues. With V trimmed by 5 bases and J by 10 bases, 9 bases remained unmatched. CDR3 in amino acids: CASSPHSGGQEQFF. The CDR3 nucleotides are TGTGCCAGCAGCCCCCATAGCGGGGGACAAGAGCAGTTCTTC.

This clone was observed a single time. V gene TRBV2 combines with J gene TRBJ1-1; tentative D call: TRBD1 (5 bases). V gave up 3 bases and J gave up 3 bases, with 14 bases separating them. The CDR3 sequence is 15 residues long. The germline CDR1 and CDR2 sequences are SNHLY and FYNNEI. The CDR3 coding sequence is TGTGCCAGCAGTGACGGGACGACCCGGGACACTGAAGCTTTCTTT. This gives the protein CASSDGTTRDTEAFF. The variable domain in full, completed from reference TRBV2 and TRBJ1-1, reads EPEVTQTPSHQVTQMGQEVILRCVPISNHLYFYWYRQILGQKVEFLVSFYNNEISEKSEIFDDQFSVERPDGSNFTLKIRSTKLEDSAMYFCASSDGTTRDTEAFFGQGTRLTVV.

The chain combines TRBV29-1 with TRBJ2-3; no definite D call. The CDR3 consists of 10 residues. Germline assignment: CDR1 SQVTM and CDR2 ANQGSEA. The germline V and J ends were trimmed by 4 bases and 3 bases, with 2 bases remaining between them. The CDR3 is CSVVTDTQYF. Written as DNA, the CDR3 is TGCAGCGTTGTTACAGATACGCAGTATTTT.

This clone was observed a single time. V is TRBV23-1 and J is TRBJ2-6, with D possibly TRBD1 on 6 matching bases. TRBV23-1 falls under the ORF class, with uncertain function. Trimming took off 0 bases at V and 0 bases at J, with 24 bases between the two ends. The CDR3 covers 22 residues. The CDR3 sequence is CASSQSLVPPGQYPSGANVLTF. The CDR3 DNA follows: TGCGCCAGCAGTCAATCATTGGTACCACCGGGACAATATCCCTCTGGGGCCAACGTCCTGACTTTC.

The V gene is TRBV28, the J gene TRBJ2-5, with TRBD2 identical over 10 bases. Germline-derived CDR1 and CDR2 are MDHEN and SYDVKM. With 5 bases clipped from V and 4 bases from J, the junction kept 4 bases outside the gene matches. The CDR3 length is 14 residues. CDR3 amino acids: CASSPGLAVETQYF. In DNA form, the CDR3 reads TGTGCCAGCAGTCCCGGACTAGCGGTAGAGACCCAGTACTTC.